The rows below give T cell receptor beta chains drawn from one sample of a study of T-cell reconstitution after alpha-beta-depleted transplantation in children. TCRdb processed the PCR reads anew with MiXCR; each CDR3 protein has one entry. The sample records hundreds of thousands of distinct CDR3 sequences, approximately 17% being singletons. Sequenced material: PBMCs from the stem cell graft donor, taken from the stem cell graft. The receptors originated from a human donor who donated a stem cell graft to a child with acute myeloid leukemia. Both conserved end residues are part of each CDR3.

j_call v_call cdr3_aa
TRBJ2-5 TRBV20-1 CSASFLRGSETQYF
TRBJ1-5 TRBV27 CASSSGQTNQPQHF
TRBJ2-3 TRBV12-3/TRBV12-4 CASSLKSSGYTQYF
TRBJ2-2 TRBV27 CASSSARGLTGELFF
TRBJ2-3 TRBV29-1 CSPGTSANTDTQYF
TRBJ2-2 TRBV29-1 CSVQSFTGELFF
TRBJ1-2 TRBV27 CASRDNLYGYTF
TRBJ2-5 TRBV7-2 CASSRDLAGRQETQYF
TRBJ2-7 TRBV20-1 CSANLAGGPYEQYF
TRBJ2-6 TRBV7-2 CASSLSLTGSGANVLTF
TRBJ2-1 TRBV5-5 CASSSGLNEQFF
TRBJ1-2 TRBV7-2 CASSPIQSNYGYTF
TRBJ2-1 TRBV20-1 CSASSSRGSGASYNEKFF
TRBJ2-2 TRBV7-6 CASSLVYGENTGELFF
TRBJ2-5 TRBV12-3/TRBV12-4 CASRLGRTGETQYF
TRBJ2-2 TRBV20-1 CSAIVPGELFF
TRBJ1-5 TRBV6-6 CASSYGGPQHF
TRBJ1-5 TRBV6-2/TRBV6-3 CASSYSPWTGNQPQHF